This T cell receptor beta chain is drawn from a study of HIV-infected patients and healthy controls. Study-level findings and limits: HIV+ repertoires were severely depleted of MAIT alpha-chain CDR3s, unlike healthy controls. Compared with untreated HIV+ repertoires, healthy controls showed roughly threefold more distinct CDR3s and higher Shannon diversity.

V was pared by 4 bases and J by 7 bases, with 6 bases of the junction left unmatched. The CDR3 totals 14 residues. Germline-derived CDR1 and CDR2 are MGHRA and YSYEKL. Alpha and beta constant-region primers primed reverse transcription of 400 to 650 ng RNA. Separate chain-specific third strand synthesis with multiplexing indices produced the alpha and beta libraries. TCRdb processed the 5' RACE reads anew with MiXCR; each CDR3 protein has one entry. The table lists around 8,200 distinct CDR3 sequences, 9% to 10% of them singletons. No cell fractionation was done, so the repertoire covers all unsorted peripheral blood T cells. The RNA source was a 2.5 ml peripheral blood draw. Comments on this clonotype: The target antigen is unknown.

This clonotype was sampled from an adult with HIV infection. The source was blood, collected before antiretroviral therapy. This chain uses TRBV4-1 with TRBJ1-5; 8 nucleotides line up with TRBD1. CDR3 DNA sequence: TGCGCCAGCAGCCCGACAGGGGAAAAACAGCCCCAGCATTTT. It codes for CASSPTGEKQPQHF.